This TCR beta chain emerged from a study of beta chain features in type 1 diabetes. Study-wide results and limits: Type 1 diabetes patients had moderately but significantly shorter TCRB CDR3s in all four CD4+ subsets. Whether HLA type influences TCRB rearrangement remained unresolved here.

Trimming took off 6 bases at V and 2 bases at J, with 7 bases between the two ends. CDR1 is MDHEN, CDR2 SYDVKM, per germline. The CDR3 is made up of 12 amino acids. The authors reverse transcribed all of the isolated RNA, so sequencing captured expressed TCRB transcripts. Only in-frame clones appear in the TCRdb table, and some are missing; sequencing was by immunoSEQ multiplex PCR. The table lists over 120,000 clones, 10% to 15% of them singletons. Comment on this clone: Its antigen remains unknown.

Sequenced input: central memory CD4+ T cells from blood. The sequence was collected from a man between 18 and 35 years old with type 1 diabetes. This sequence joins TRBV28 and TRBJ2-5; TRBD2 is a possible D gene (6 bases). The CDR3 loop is CASSGGQETQYF. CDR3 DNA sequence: TGTGCCAGCAGCGGGGGACAAGAGACCCAGTACTTC.